This TCR beta chain was observed in a study of regulatory T cells in long-lasting Graves disease. Study-level background: New Graves' disease cases had less than 3 months of antithyroid drugs.

Looked up from germline, CDR1 is SGHAT and CDR2 is FQDESV (reference sequence). The CDR3 sequence is 16 residues long. V lost 4 bases, J lost 2 bases, and 15 bases lay in between. This clonotype was seen at least ten times. Its antigen is undetermined. Arm-PCR of CDR3 regions and iRepertoire HTBI primers were the basis on which TCR beta libraries were built. MiXCR, run by TCRdb on the multiplex PCR reads, gives a single entry per CDR3 protein. The data contain 550,000 to 600,000 distinct CDR3 sequences, about 15% of them seen just once; the ten biggest clones take up 9.5% to 15%. Noted time point: newly diagnosed GD, antithyroid drugs for less than 3 months. Extracted RNA from PBMCs served as the source of the TCR library. Study-level results: What was studied was peripheral blood only, and not thyroid tissue.

The same sample was also studied in work on T cells in Graves' hyperthyroidism and ophthalmopathy. That paper states: Patients counted as stable if ophthalmopathy did not develop within 18 months.

The specimen was peripheral blood mononuclear cells (PBMCs), collected at new diagnosis, from a patient treated with antithyroid drugs. V usage is TRBV11-1 and J usage is TRBJ2-1; perhaps TRBD2 as D (6 bases). This TCR derives from a man in his late teens or twenties with Graves disease. The CDR3 bases are TGTGCCAGCAGCTCGCTGACTAGACCCCCCTACAATGAGCAGTTCTTC. Residues: CASSSLTRPPYNEQFF. Based on the CDR3 plus reference TRBV11-1 and TRBJ2-1, the full variable domain is EAEVAQSPRYKITEKSQAVAFWCDPISGHATLYWYRQILGQGPELLVQFQDESVVDDSQLPKDRFSAERLKGVDSTLKIQPAELGDSAMYLCASSSLTRPPYNEQFFGPGTRLTVL.